This T cell receptor beta chain was identified during a study of beta chain features in type 1 diabetes. Study-level background: The study found patients and healthy donors alike in age, gender and cell yields.

What was sequenced were expressed TCRB transcripts, since all of the isolated RNA had been reverse transcribed. The average output of naive, central memory and regulatory T cell samples was around 3.5 million reads. Clones were sequenced by immunoSEQ multiplex PCR, and TCRdb holds only the in-frame ones, with some missing. The table has 300,000 or so clones, about a tenth seen once. Broader study findings: The study found moderately but significantly shorter TCRB CDR3s in all four CD4+ subsets of Type 1 diabetes patients. Patients with type 1 diabetes carried fewer insertions and had more deletions at their VDJ junctions. HLA influence on TCRB rearrangement stayed unresolved here.

Germline V gives CDR1 WSHSY, CDR2 SAAADI. This CDR3 comprises 14 residues. Trimming pared 3 bases from V and 0 bases from J, leaving 6 bases between. This clone was seen a handful of times. Its antigen is as yet unknown. This sequence was found in a man under 40 with type 1 diabetes. Sequencing was performed on central memory CD4+ T cells from blood. The chain is built from TRBV10-2 and TRBJ2-1, with unresolved D. CDR3 amino acids: CASSDPSSYNEQFF. The DNA of the CDR3 is TGCGCCAGCAGTGACCCTAGCTCCTACAATGAGCAGTTCTTC.